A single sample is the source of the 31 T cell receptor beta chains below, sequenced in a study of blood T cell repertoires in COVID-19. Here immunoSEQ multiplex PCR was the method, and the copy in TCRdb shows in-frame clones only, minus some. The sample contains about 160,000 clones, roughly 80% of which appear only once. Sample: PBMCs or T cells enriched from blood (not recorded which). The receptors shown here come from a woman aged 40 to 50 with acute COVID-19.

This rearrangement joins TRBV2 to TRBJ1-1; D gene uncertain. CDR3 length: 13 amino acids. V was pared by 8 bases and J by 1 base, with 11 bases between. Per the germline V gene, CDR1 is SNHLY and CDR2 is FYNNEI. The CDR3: CASQMIQNTEAFF. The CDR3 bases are TGTGCCAGCCAGATGATCCAGAACACTGAAGCTTTCTTT. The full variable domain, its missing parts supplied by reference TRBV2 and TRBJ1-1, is EPEVTQTPSHQVTQMGQEVILRCVPISNHLYFYWYRQILGQKVEFLVSFYNNEISEKSEIFDDQFSVERPDGSNFTLKIRSTKLEDSAMYFCASQMIQNTEAFFGQGTRLTVV.

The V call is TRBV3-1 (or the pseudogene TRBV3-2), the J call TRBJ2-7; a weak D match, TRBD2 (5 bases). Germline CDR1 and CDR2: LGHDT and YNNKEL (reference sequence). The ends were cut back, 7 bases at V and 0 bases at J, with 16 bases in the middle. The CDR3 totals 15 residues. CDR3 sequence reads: CASTLAGGGSYEQYF. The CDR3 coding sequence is TGTGCCAGCACCCTCGCCGGAGGAGGCTCCTACGAGCAGTACTTC.

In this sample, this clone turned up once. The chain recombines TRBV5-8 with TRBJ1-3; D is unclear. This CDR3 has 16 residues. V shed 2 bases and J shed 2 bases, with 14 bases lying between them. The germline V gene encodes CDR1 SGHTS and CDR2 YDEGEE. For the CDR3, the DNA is TGTGCCAGCAGCTTAAAAGCTAATATACCTGGAAACACCATATATTTT. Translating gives CASSLKANIPGNTIYF.

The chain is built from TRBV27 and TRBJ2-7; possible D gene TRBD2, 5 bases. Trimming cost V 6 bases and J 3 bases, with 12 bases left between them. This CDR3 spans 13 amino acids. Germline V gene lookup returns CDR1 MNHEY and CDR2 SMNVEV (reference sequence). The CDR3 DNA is TGTGCCAGCAGCCGGACCCGGGGCTACGAGCAGTACGTC. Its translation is CASSRTRGYEQYV.

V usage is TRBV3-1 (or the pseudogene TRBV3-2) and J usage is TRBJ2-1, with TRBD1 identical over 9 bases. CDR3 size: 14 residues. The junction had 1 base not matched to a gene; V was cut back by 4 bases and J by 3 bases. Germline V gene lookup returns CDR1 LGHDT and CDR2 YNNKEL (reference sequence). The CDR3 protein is CASSPGQGYNEQFF. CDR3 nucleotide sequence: TGTGCCAGCAGCCCGGGACAGGGCTACAATGAGCAGTTCTTC.

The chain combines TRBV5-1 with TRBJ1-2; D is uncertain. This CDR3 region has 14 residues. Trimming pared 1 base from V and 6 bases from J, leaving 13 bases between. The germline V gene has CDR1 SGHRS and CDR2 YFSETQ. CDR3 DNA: TGCGCCAGCAGCTTGTCGCCAGGTTCGGATGGCTACACCTTC. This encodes CASSLSPGSDGYTF.

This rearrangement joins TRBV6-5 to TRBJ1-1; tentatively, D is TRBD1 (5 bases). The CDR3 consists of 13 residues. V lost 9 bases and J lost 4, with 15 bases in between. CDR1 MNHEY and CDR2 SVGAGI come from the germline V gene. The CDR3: CASMGGVATEAFF. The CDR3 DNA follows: TGTGCCAGTATGGGGGGGGTAGCCACTGAAGCTTTCTTT.

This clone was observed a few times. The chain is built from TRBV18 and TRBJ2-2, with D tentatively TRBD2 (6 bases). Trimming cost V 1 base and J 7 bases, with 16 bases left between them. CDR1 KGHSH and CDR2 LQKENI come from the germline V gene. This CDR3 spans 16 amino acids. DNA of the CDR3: TGTGCCAGCTCACCACGGGAGGCAGGAGCCGGCGGGGAGCTGTTTTTT. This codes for CASSPREAGAGGELFF.

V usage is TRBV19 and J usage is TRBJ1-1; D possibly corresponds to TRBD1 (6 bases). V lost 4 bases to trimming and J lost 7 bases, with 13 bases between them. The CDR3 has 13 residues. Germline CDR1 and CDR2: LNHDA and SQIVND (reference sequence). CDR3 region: CASSTDRLGEAFF. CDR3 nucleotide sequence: TGTGCCAGTAGTACCGACAGGCTAGGTGAAGCTTTCTTT.

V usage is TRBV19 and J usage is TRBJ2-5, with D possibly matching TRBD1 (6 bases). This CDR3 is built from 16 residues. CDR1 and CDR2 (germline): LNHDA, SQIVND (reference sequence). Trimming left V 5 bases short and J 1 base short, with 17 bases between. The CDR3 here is CASSPSQGLIQETQYF. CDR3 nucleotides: TGTGCCAGTAGTCCAAGCCAGGGGCTAATCCAAGAGACCCAGTACTTC.

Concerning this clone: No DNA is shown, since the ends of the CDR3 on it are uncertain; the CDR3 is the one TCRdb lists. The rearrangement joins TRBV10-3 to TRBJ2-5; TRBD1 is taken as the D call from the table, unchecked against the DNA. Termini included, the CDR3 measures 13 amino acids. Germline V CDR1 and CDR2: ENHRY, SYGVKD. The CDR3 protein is CATSAARGETQYF.

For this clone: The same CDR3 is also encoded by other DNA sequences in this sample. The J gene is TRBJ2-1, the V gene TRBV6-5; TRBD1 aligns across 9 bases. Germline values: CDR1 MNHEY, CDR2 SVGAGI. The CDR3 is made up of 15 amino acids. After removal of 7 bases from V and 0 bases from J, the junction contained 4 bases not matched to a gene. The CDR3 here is CASIPTGGSYNEQFF. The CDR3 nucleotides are TGTGCCAGCATCCCGACAGGGGGCTCCTACAATGAGCAGTTCTTC.

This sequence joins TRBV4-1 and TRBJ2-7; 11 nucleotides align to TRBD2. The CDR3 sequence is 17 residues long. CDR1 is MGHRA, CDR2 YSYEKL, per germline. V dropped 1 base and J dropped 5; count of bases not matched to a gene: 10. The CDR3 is CASSQVVTSGGINEQYF. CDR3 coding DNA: TGCGCCAGCAGCCAAGTGGTAACTAGCGGGGGAATTAACGAGCAGTACTTC.

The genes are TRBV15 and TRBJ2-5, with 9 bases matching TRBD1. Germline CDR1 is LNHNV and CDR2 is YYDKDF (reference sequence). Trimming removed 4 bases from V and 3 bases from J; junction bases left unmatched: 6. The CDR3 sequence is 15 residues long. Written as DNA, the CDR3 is TGTGCCACCAGCATCCGGGACAGGGCCGAAGAGACCCAGTACTTC. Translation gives CATSIRDRAEETQYF.

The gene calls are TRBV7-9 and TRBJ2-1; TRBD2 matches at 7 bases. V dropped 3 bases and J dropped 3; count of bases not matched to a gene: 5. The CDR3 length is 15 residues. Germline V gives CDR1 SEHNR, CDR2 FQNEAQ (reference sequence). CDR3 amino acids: CASSFGGSLYNEQFF. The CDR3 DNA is TGTGCCAGCAGCTTCGGCGGGAGTCTCTACAATGAGCAGTTCTTC.

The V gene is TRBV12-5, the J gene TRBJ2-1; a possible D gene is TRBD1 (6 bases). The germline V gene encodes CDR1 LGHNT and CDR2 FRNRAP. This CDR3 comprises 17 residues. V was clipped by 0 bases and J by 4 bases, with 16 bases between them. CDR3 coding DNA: TGTGCTAGTGGTTTGGTAACGGTGGGGGCAGCGTACAATGAGCAGTTCTTC. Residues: CASGLVTVGAAYNEQFF.

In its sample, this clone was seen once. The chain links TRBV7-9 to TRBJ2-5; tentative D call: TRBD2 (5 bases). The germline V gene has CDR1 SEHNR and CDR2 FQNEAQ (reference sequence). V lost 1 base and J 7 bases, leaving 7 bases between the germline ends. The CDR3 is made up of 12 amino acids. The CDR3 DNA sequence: TGTGCCAGCAGCTTAGATGGAGGGACCCAGTACTTC. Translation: CASSLDGGTQYF.

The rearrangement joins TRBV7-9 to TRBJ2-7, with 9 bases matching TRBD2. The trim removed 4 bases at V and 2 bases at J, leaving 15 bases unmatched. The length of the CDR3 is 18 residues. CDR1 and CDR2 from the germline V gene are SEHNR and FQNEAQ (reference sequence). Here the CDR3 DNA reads TGTGCCAGCAGCTCACAAACATACGAGACTAGCGGACCCTACGAGCAGTACTTC. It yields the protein CASSSQTYETSGPYEQYF.

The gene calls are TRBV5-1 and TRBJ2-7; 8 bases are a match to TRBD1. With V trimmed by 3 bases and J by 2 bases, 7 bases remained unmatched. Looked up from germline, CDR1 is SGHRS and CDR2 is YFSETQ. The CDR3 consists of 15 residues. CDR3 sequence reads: CASSSGQGRTYEQYF. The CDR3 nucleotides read TGCGCCAGCAGCTCCGGACAGGGAAGGACCTACGAGCAGTACTTC.

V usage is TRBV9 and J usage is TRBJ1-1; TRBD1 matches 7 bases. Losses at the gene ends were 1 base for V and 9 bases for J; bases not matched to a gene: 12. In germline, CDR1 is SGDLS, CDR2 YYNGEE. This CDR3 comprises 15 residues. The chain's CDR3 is CASSVLATGRQQAFF. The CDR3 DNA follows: TGTGCCAGCAGCGTATTGGCGACAGGGAGACAACAAGCTTTCTTT.

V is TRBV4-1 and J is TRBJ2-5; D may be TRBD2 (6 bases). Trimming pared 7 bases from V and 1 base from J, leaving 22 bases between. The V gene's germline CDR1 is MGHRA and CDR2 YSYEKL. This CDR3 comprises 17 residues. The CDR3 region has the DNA TGCGCCAGCACCCCTCGGGTCACTCCGGGAGCCCAAGAGACCCAGTACTTC. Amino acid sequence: CASTPRVTPGAQETQYF.

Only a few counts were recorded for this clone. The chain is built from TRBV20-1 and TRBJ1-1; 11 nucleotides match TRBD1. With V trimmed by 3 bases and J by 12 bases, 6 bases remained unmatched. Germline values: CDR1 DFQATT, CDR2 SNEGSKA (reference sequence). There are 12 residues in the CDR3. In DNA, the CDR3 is TGCAGTGCTAGTCGGGACAGGGGGATATCTTTCTTT. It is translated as CSASRDRGISFF.

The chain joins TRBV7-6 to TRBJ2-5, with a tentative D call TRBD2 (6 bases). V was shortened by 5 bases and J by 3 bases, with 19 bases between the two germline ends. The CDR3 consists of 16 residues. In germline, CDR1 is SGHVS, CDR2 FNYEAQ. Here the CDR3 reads CASSPWTEGRKETQYF. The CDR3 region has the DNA TGTGCCAGCAGCCCCTGGACGGAGGGCCGAAAAGAGACCCAGTACTTC.

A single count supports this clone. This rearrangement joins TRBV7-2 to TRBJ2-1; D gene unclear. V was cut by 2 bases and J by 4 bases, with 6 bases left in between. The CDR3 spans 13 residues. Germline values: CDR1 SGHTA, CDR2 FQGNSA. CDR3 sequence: CASSLIGYNEQFF. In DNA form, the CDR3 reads TGTGCCAGCAGCTTAATCGGGTACAATGAGCAGTTCTTC.

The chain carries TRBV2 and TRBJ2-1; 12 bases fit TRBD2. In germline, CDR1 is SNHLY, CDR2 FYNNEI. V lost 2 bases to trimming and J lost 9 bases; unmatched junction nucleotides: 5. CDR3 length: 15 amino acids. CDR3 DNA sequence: TGTGCCAGCAGTGAAAGGCTAGCGGGAGGGACTGAGCAGTTCTTC. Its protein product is CASSERLAGGTEQFF.

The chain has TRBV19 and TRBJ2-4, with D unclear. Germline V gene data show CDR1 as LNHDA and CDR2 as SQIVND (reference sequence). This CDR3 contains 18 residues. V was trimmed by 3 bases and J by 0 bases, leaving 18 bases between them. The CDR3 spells CASSIGPLEILAKNIQYF. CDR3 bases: TGTGCCAGTAGTATTGGCCCCCTGGAGATCCTAGCCAAAAACATTCAGTACTTC.

As DNA, the CDR3 is TGTGCCAGCAGCTTAGGGGGGGACGAAGAGTTCTTC. It translates to CASSLGGDEEFF. The chain joins TRBV11-3 to TRBJ2-1; perhaps TRBD2 as D (6 bases). The V end lost 1 base, the J end lost 14 bases, and 12 bases lay between the germline ends. The CDR3 loop spans 12 amino acids. Per germline, CDR1 SGHNT and CDR2 YENEEA. Drawing the rest from reference TRBV11-3 and TRBJ2-1, the complete variable domain is EAGVVQSPRYKIIEKKQPVAFWCNPISGHNTLYWYLQNLGQGPELLIRYENEEAVDDSQLPKDRFSAERLKGVDSTLKIQPAELGDSAVYLCASSLGGDEEFFGPGTRLTVL.

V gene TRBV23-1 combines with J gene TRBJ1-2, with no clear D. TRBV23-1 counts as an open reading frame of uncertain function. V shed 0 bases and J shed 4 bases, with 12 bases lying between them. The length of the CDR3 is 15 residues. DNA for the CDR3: TGCGCCAGCAGTCAATCGCCGGAGGACGGCTATGGCTACACCTTC. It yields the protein CASSQSPEDGYGYTF.

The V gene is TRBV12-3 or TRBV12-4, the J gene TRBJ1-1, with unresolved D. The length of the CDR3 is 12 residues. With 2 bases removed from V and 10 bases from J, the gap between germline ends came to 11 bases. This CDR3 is CASSLQLGRAFF. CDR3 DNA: TGTGCCAGCAGTTTACAACTGGGCCGAGCTTTCTTT.

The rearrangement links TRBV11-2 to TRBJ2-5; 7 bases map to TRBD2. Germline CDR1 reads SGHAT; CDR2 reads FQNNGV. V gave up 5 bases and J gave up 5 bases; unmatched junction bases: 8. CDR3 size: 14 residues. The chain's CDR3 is CASSPGLVEETQYF. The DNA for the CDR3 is TGTGCCAGCAGCCCCGGACTAGTAGAGGAGACCCAGTACTTC.

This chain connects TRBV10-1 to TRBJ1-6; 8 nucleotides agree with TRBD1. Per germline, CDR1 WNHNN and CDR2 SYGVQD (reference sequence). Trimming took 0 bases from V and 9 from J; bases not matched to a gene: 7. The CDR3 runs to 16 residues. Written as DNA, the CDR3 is TGCGCCAGCAGTGAGTCGGGTCAGGGGGCCGGTTCACCCCTCCACTTT. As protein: CASSESGQGAGSPLHF.